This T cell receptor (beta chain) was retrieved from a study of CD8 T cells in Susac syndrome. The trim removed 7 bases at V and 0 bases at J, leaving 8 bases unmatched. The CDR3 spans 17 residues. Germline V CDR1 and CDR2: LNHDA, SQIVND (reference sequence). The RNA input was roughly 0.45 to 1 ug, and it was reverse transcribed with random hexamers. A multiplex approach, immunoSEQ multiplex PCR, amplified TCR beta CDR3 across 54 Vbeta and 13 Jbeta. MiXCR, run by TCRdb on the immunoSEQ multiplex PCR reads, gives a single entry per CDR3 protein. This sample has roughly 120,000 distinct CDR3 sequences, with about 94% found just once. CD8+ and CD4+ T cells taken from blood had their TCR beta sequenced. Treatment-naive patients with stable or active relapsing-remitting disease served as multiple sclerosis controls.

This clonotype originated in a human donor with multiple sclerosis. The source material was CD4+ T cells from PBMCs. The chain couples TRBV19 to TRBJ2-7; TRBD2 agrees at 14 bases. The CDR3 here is CASTGLAGEWGSYEQYF. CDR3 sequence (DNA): TGTGCCAGTACGGGACTAGCGGGAGAGTGGGGCTCCTACGAGCAGTACTTC.